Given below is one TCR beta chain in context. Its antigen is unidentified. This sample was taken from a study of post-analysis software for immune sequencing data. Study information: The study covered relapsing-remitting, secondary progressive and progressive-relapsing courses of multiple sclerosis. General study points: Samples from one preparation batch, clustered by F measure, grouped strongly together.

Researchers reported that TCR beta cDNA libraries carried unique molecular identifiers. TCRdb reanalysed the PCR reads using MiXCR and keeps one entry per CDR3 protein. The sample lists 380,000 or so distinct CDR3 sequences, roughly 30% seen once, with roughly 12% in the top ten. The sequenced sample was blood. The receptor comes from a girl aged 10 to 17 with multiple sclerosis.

CDR3 DNA: TGTGCCAGCGTCCGGGACACCCGCGGCGAGCAGTACTTC. It yields the protein CASVRDTRGEQYF. The chain carries TRBV18 and TRBJ2-5, with D perhaps matching TRBD1 (6 bases). TRBJ2-7 explains the end of the DNA better; the J call may be wrong. The CDR3 sequence is 13 residues long. From germline, CDR1 is KGHSH and CDR2 LQKENI.